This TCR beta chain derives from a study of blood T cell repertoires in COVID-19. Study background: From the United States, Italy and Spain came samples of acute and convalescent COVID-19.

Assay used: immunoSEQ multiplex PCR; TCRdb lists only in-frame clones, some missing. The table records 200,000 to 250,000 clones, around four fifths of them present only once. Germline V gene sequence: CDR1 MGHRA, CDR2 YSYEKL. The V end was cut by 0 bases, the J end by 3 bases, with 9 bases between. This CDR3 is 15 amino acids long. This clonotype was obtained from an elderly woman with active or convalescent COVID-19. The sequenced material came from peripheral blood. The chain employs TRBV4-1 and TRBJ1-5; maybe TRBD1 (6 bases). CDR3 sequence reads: CASSQDGTPNQPQHF. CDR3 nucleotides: TGCGCCAGCAGCCAAGATGGGACACCCAATCAGCCCCAGCATTTT.